This entry features one T cell receptor (beta chain) sequence. The CDR3 loop spans 15 amino acids. Germline CDR1 and CDR2: LGHDT and YNNKEL (reference sequence). V dropped 2 bases and J dropped 0 bases, with 8 bases sitting between them. Donors of Cohort 3 who recovered were those that had two negative PCRs, clearance, or symptom resolution. This table comes from immunoSEQ multiplex PCR, and its TCRdb copy is limited to in-frame clones, with some not included. The sample records roughly 250,000 clones, around nine tenths being singletons. These data are taken from a study of blood T cell repertoires in COVID-19. Across the whole study: The study drew acute and convalescent COVID-19 samples from the United States, Italy and Spain.

This clonotype was obtained from a woman aged 50 to 60 who had recovered from COVID-19. This chain joins TRBV3-1 (or the pseudogene TRBV3-2) and TRBJ2-1; unclear D gene. Input material: PBMCs or T cells enriched from blood (not recorded which). Here the CDR3 reads CASSQRGSSYNEQFF. In DNA form, the CDR3 reads TGTGCCAGCAGCCAACGAGGAAGCTCCTACAATGAGCAGTTCTTC.